This T cell receptor beta chain was profiled in a study of T cells after yellow fever vaccination. Study-wide context: It was SMART-Seq v4 Ultra Low Input that prepared the fractions with low cell numbers. Study results and caveats: The presence of abundant clonotypes contaminating from the bulk population was possible in FACS-sorted repertoires. Secondary responses were weaker yet peaked faster, day 5 versus 15.

This CDR3 spans 16 amino acids. CDR1 is LGHDT and CDR2 is YNNKEL in the germline V gene (reference sequence). V shed 6 bases, J shed 4 bases, and the junction held 9 bases outside the gene matches. In regard to this clonotype: The target antigen is unknown.

A process of 5'RACE template switching, which added a universal primer site and UMIs, was used to make TCR cDNA. TCRdb called the 5' RACE reads again in MiXCR, with one record for every CDR3 protein. The data show a few hundred thousand distinct CDR3 sequences, roughly 7% seen once. The receptor was isolated from a young man who received the YFV17D yellow fever vaccine. The chain has TRBV3-1 and TRBJ2-5; TRBD2 matches 12 bases. The source material was PBMCs, sampled roughly 46 days after the first yellow fever vaccination. As DNA, the CDR3 is TGTGCCAGCAGACTGCTAGCGGGGGGGGGGTTAGAGACCCAGTACTTC. This codes for CASRLLAGGGLETQYF.